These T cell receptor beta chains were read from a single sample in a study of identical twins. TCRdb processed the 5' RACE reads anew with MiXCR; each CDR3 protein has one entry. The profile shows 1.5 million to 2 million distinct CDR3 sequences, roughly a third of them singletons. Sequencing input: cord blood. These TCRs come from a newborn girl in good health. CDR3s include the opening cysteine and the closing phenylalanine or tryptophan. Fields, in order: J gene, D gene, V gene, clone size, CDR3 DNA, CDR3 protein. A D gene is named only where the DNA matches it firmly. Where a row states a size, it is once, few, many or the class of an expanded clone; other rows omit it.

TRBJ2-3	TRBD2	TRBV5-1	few	TGCGCCAGCAGCTTGGTACCCCTACTAGCGGAACTCACAGATACGCAGTATTTT	CASSLVPLLAELTDTQYF
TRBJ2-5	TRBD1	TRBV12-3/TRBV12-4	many	TGTGCCAGCAGTCCGGACAGGGAGACCCAGTACTTC	CASSPDRETQYF
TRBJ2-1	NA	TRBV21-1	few	TGTGCCAGCAGCAATTGCTGGACTAGCGGGGTTGATGAGCAGTTCTTC	CASSNCWTSGVDEQFF
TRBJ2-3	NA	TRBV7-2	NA	TGTGCCAGCAGCCCCCACAGCTCCAGCGGATATACGCAGTATTTT	CASSPHSSSGYTQYF
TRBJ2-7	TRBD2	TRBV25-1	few	TGTGCCAGCAGTGAATTTAGCGGGAGTGATATCTACGAGCAGTACTTC	CASSEFSGSDIYEQYF
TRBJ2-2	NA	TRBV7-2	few	TGTGCCAGCAGCTCTGTGGGCGGGGAGCTGTTTTTT	CASSSVGGELFF
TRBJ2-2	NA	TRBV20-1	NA	TGCAGTGCTAGTGTTTCGAGGGGGGGCAACACCGGGGAGCTGTTTTTT	CSASVSRGGNTGELFF
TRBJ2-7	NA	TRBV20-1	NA	TGCAGTGCTAGAGCCCCATCCAGATTGGGCGAGCAGTACTTC	CSARAPSRLGEQYF
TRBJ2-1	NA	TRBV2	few	TGTGCCAGCAGGTTAAGGTCCTACAATGAGCAGTTCTTC	CASRLRSYNEQFF
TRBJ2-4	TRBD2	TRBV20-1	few	TGCAGTGCTAAGGCGGGAGGGCCGAACATTCAGTACTTC	CSAKAGGPNIQYF
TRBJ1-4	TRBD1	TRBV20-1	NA	TGCAGTGCTTTAACCGGGACAGGGGGCGAAAAACTGTTTTTT	CSALTGTGGEKLFF
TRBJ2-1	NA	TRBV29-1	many	TGCAGCGTCCTTATAGCGTCCAGCTCCTACAATGAGCAGTTCTTC	CSVLIASSSYNEQFF
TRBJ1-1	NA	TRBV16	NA	TGTGCCAGCAGCCCGCCCCTCAGGGTCCCAACTGAAGCTTTCTTT	CASSPPLRVPTEAFF
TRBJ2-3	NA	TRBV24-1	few	TGTGCCACCAGTGATTTAACCCCCTCGAATACGCAGTATTTT	CATSDLTPSNTQYF
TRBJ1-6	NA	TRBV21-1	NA	TGTGCCAGCAGCAAAGGCTCCGGACAGTCGAACTATAATTCACCCCTCCACTTT	CASSKGSGQSNYNSPLHF
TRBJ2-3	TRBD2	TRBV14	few	TGTGCCAGCAGCCAAGATCGGAGACTAGCGCGAAATACGCAGTATTTT	CASSQDRRLARNTQYF
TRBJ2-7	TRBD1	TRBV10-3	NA	TGTGCCATCAGTGAGACGTCGGCGGGACAGGGAGGTAGCGAGCAGTACTTC	CAISETSAGQGGSEQYF
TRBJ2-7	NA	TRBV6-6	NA	TGTGCCAGCACCCTAGTCGGGGAATTCTACGAGCAGTACTTC	CASTLVGEFYEQYF
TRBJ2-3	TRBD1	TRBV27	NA	TGTGCCAGCAGTTTGGACAGGGGCTTCACAGGTACGCAGTATTTT	CASSLDRGFTGTQYF
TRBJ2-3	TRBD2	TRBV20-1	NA	TGCAGTGCTAGCCGGACTAGCACAGGTACGCAGTATTTT	CSASRTSTGTQYF
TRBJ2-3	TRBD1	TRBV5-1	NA	TGCGCCAGCAGCTTAGGCCACGGGACAGGGACAGATACGCAGTATTTT	CASSLGHGTGTDTQYF
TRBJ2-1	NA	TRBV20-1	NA	TGCAGTGCTGCACCGGGACTCCCATTTGGGAATGAGCAGTTCTTC	CSAAPGLPFGNEQFF
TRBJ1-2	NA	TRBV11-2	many	TGTGCCAGCAGCTTACTGCGGGGAGCTAACTATGGCTACACCTTC	CASSLLRGANYGYTF
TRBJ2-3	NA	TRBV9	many	TGTGCCAGCAGCGTAGGGCTAGGCACAGATACGCAGTATTTT	CASSVGLGTDTQYF
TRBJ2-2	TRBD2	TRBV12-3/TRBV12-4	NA	TGTGCCAGCAGCCGCGGACTAGCGATAGCCGGGGAGCTGTTTTTT	CASSRGLAIAGELFF
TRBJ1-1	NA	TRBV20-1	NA	TGCAGTGCTAGCAGGACCGGCACTGAAGCTTTCTTT	CSASRTGTEAFF
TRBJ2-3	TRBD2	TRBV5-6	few	TGTGCCAGCAGCTTTGGGGTAGCGGGAGATGCAGATACGCAGTATTTT	CASSFGVAGDADTQYF
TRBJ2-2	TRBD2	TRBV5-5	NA	TGTGCCAGCAGCTTCCGGACTAGCGGGAGCGGGGAGCTGTTTTTT	CASSFRTSGSGELFF
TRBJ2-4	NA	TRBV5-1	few	TGCGCCAGCAGCTCTGTAGTCGGCCAGAGGAACATTCAGTACTTC	CASSSVVGQRNIQYF
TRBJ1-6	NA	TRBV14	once	TGTGCCAGCAGCCAACTTGCGGGGGGCAATTCACCCCCCCACTTT	CASSQLAGGNSPPHF
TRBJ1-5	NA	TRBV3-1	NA	TGTGCCAGCAGCCAAGGCGGGACATTGAATCAGCCCCAGCATTTT	CASSQGGTLNQPQHF
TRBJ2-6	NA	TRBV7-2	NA	TGTGCCAGCAGCTTAGCGGTCTTTGGGGTAGCTGGGGCCAACGTCCTGACTTTC	CASSLAVFGVAGANVLTF
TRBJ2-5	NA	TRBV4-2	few	TGTGCCAGCAGCCAAGCGGGAGAGGGGAATGAGCAGTACTTC	CASSQAGEGNEQYF
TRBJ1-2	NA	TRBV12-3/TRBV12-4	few	TGTGCCAGCAGCGGACTGACCTATGGCTACACCTTC	CASSGLTYGYTF
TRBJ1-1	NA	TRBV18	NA	TGTGCCAGCTCAGACCAGTTCATGAACACTGAAGCTTTCTTT	CASSDQFMNTEAFF
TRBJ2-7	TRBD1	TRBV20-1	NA	TGCAGTGCTACCCGGACAGGGAAAGCCTACGAGCAGTACTTC	CSATRTGKAYEQYF
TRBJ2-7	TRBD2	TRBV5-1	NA	TGCGCCAGCAGCTTGGCTCGGAGCGGGGGGCGGGACAATGAGCAGTACTTC	CASSLARSGGRDNEQYF
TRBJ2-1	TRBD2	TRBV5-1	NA	TGCGCCAGCAGCCTAGGGGCTAGCGGGAGTAGATCTGAGCAGTTCTTC	CASSLGASGSRSEQFF
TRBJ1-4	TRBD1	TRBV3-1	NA	TGTGCCAGCAGCCGCAGGGACAGGCCTAATGAAAAACTGTTTTTT	CASSRRDRPNEKLFF